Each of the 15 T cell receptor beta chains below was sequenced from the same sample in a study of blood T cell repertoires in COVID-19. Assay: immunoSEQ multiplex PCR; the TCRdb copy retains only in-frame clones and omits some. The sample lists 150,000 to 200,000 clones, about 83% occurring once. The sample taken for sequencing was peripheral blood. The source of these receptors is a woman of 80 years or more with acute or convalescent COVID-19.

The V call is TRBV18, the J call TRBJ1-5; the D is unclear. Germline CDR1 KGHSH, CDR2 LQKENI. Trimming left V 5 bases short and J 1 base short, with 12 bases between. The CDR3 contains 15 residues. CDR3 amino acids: CASSARQKSNQPQHF. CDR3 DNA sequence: TGTGCCAGCTCAGCGAGACAAAAAAGCAATCAGCCCCAGCATTTT.

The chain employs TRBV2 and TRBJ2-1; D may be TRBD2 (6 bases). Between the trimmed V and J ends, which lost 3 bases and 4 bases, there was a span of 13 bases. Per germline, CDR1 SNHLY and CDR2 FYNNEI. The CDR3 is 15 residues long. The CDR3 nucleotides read TGTGCCAGCAGTGACCGGGACTTTATTTACAATGAGCAGTTCTTC. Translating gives CASSDRDFIYNEQFF.

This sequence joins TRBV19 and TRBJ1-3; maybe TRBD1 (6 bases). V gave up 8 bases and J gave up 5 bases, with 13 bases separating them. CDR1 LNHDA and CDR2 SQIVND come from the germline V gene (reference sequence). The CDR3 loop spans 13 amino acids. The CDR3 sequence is CASFGTSRNTIYF. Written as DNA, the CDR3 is TGTGCCAGTTTTGGGACATCCAGAAACACCATATATTTT.

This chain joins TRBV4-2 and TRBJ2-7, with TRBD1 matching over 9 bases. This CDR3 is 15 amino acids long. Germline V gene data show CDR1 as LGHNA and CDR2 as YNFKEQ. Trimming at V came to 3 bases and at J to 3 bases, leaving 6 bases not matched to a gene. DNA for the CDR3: TGTGCCAGCAGCCAGGCGGACAGGGGTGGCTACGAGCAGTACTTC. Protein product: CASSQADRGGYEQYF.

DNA of the CDR3: TGTGCCAGCAGCCCTTCGAGCGGGAGGTGGGATGAGCAGTTCTTC. The encoded protein is CASSPSSGRWDEQFF. The V and J genes are TRBV9 and TRBJ2-1; the match to TRBD2 covers 9 bases. The V and J ends lost 4 bases and 8 bases, in that order; junction bases with no gene match: 10. CDR3 length equals 15 residues. Germline CDR1 and CDR2: SGDLS and YYNGEE.

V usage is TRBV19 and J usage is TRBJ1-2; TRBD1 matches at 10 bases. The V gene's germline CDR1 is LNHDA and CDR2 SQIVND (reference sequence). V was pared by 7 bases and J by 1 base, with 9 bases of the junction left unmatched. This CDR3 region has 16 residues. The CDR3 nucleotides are TGTGCCAGTATTCGCATGGGACAGGGGCATAACTATGGCTACACCTTC. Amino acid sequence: CASIRMGQGHNYGYTF.

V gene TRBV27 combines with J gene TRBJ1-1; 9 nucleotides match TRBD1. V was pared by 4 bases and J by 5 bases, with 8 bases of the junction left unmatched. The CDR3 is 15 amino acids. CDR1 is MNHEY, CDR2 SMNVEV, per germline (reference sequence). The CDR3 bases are TGTGCCAGCAGTTATTCAACAGGGGGCGCAACTGAAGCTTTCTTT. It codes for CASSYSTGGATEAFF.

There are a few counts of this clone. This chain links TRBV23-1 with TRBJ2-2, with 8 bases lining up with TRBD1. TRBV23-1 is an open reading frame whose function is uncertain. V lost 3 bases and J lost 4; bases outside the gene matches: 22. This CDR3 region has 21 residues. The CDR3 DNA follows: TGCGCCAGCAGTCAGGCCTCGGATGACAGGGGCAGCACGGGGGCCACCGGGGAGCTGTTTTTT. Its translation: CASSQASDDRGSTGATGELFF.

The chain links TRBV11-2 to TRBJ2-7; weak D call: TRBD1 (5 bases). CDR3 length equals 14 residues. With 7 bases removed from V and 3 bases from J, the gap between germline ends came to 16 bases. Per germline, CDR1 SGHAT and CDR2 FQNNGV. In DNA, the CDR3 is TGTGCCAGCAACAAGGATCAGGGATACTACGAGCAGTACTTC. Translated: CASNKDQGYYEQYF.

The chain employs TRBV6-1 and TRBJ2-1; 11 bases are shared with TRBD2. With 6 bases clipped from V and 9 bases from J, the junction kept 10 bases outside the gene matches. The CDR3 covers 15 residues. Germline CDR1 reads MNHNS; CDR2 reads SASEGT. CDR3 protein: CASRGTSGGGGEQFF. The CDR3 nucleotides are TGTGCCAGCAGGGGAACTAGCGGGGGAGGTGGTGAGCAGTTCTTC.

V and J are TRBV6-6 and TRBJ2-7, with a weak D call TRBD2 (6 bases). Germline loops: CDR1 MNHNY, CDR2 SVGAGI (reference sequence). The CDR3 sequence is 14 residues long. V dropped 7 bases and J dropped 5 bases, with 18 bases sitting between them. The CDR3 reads CASTPNRRGDEQYF. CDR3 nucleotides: TGTGCCAGCACCCCGAACAGGAGGGGAGACGAGCAGTACTTC.

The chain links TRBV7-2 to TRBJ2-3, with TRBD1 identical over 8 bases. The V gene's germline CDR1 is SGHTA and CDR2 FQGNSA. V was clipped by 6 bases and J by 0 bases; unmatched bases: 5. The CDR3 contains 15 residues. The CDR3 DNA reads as TGTGCCAGCAGGGACAGGGTGACTAGCACAGATACGCAGTATTTT. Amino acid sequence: CASRDRVTSTDTQYF.

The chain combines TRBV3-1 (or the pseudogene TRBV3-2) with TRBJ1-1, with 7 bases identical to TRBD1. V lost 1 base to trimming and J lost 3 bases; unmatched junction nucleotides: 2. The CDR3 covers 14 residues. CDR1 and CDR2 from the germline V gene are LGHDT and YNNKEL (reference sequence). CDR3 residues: CASSQVQGDTEAFF. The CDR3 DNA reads TGTGCCAGCAGCCAAGTCCAGGGGGACACTGAAGCTTTCTTT.

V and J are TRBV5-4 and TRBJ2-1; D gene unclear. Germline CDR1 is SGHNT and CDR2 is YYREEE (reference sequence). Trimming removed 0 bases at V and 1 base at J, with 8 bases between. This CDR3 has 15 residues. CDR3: CASSLESTSYNEQFF. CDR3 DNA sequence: TGTGCCAGCAGCTTGGAATCTACGTCCTACAATGAGCAGTTCTTC.

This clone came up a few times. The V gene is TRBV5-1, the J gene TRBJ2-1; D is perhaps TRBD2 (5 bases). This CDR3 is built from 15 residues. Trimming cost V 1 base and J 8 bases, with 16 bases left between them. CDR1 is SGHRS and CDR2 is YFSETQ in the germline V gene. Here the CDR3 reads CASSLITSPQDEQFF. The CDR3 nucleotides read TGCGCCAGCAGCTTGATTACTAGTCCTCAGGATGAGCAGTTCTTC.